Below, one T cell receptor (beta chain) is given with its context. Its antigen is not known. The entry originates in a study of T cell responses to AZD1222 COVID-19 vaccine. Study-wide background: Second doses at about 4 or about 12 weeks were pooled.

Produced via immunoSEQ multiplex PCR; TCRdb's table is partial and in-frame only. This sample has about 100,000 clones; around 90% occur once, and the top ten carry about 1.8%. Germline-derived CDR1 and CDR2 are SGHTA and FQGNSA. The CDR3 is made up of 15 amino acids. V lost 2 bases and J 4 bases, leaving 13 bases between the germline ends. Findings and caveats of the study: White British ancestry dominated among donors, who included more females, and clonal diversity was possibly underestimated. All repertoire sampling was performed exclusively after the peak T cell response.

This TCR was sampled from an adult in good health. The chain joins TRBV7-2 to TRBJ2-3; D is perhaps TRBD2 (6 bases). The specimen was peripheral blood, collected on day 0 of AZD1222 vaccination. The CDR3 DNA sequence: TGTGCCAGCAGCTTAATCTCGGGAGTTGCAGATACGCAGTATTTT. As protein: CASSLISGVADTQYF.